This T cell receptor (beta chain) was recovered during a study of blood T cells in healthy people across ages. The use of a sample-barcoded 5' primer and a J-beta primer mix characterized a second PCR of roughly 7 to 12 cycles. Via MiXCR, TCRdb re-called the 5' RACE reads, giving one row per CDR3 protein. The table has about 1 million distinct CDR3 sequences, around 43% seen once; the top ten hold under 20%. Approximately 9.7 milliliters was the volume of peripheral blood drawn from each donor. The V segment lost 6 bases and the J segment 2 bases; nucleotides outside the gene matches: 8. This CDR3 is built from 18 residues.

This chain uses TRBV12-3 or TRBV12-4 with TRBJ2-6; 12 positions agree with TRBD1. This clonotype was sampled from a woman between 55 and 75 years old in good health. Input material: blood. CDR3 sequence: CASSPRDRGHAGANVLTF. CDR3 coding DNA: TGTGCCAGCAGCCCCCGGGACAGGGGGCATGCTGGGGCCAACGTCCTGACTTTC.